Only a few counts were recorded for the clone carrying this TCR beta chain. Its cognate antigen is unknown. The entry originates in a study of T cell responses to AZD1222 COVID-19 vaccine. Clones were sequenced by immunoSEQ multiplex PCR, and TCRdb holds only the in-frame ones, with some missing. The sample consists of more than 95,000 clones, around 91% of them appearing once. Trimming at V came to 0 bases and at J to 0 bases, leaving 22 bases not matched to a gene. The CDR3 is 22 amino acids. In germline, CDR1 is LGHDT, CDR2 YNNKEL (reference sequence). Study-level results: Unmutated variant regions are reportedly the target of nearly half of TCRs that are spike-specific. The study found vaccine-associated CD4 TCRs spanning spike, dominant at 160-218 and 743-854. Clonal diversity may have been underestimated, and the donors were mostly white British, with more females than males. At baseline, just 5 or 6 AZD1222 recipients tested seropositive.

The chain has TRBV3-1 (or the pseudogene TRBV3-2) and TRBJ1-2; 7 bases are a match to TRBD1. Sequences were derived from peripheral blood, sampled on day 0 of AZD1222 vaccination. The source of this sequence is an adult in good health. The DNA of the CDR3 is TGTGCCAGCAGCCAAGACGGCCCCGTCCGGACAGGTGGGGGACGAGCTAACTATGGCTACACCTTC. Translation: CASSQDGPVRTGGGRANYGYTF.